These T cell receptor beta chains were read from a single sample in a study of naive and memory T cell subsets. TCRdb reanalysed the UMI-ligation and nested PCR reads using MiXCR and keeps one entry per CDR3 protein. The table records some 82,000 distinct CDR3 sequences, 11% of them present only once. Sequenced sample: naive CD4+ T cells from blood. The receptors were sampled from a human donor in good health. CDR3s include the opening cysteine and the closing phenylalanine or tryptophan. D genes are given only for firm matches. Clone sizes are given selectively: once, few, many, or a class where the clone is expanded.

TRBJ2-1,TRBV7-3,.,.,CASSPGGLTLYNEQFF,TGTGCCAGCAGCCCAGGAGGGCTGACTCTTTACAATGAGCAGTTCTTC
TRBJ1-5,TRBV6-1,few,.,CASSITEGNQPQHF,TGTGCCAGCAGCATAACGGAGGGCAATCAGCCCCAGCATTTT
TRBJ1-5,TRBV6-2/TRBV6-3,.,TRBD1,CASSYYAGGQPQHF,TGTGCCAGCAGTTACTATGCAGGGGGTCAGCCCCAGCATTTT
TRBJ1-1,TRBV29-1,few,.,CSVDTYTEAFF,TGCAGCGTTGACACCTACACTGAAGCTTTCTTT
TRBJ2-1,TRBV28,many,TRBD2,CASSLNPGGRSYNEQFF,TGTGCCAGCAGTCTAAACCCGGGAGGGAGATCCTACAATGAGCAGTTCTTC
TRBJ2-2,TRBV7-9,many,.,CASGRGRAGELFF,TGTGCCAGCGGACGGGGTAGGGCCGGGGAGCTGTTTTTT
TRBJ1-2,TRBV7-9,many,TRBD1,CASSLPEGQEDRYGYTF,TGTGCCAGCAGCTTACCTGAGGGACAGGAAGATCGGTATGGCTACACCTTC
TRBJ2-7,TRBV6-6,many,.,CASSSQGLKEQYF,TGTGCCAGCAGTTCCCAGGGGCTGAAGGAGCAGTACTTC
TRBJ2-7,TRBV7-2,few,.,CASSLEGHNAYEQYF,TGTGCCAGCAGCTTAGAAGGGCATAATGCCTACGAGCAGTACTTC
TRBJ1-3,TRBV20-1,.,.,CSARETNSGNTIYF,TGCAGTGCTAGGGAAACTAACTCTGGAAACACCATATATTTT
TRBJ1-6,TRBV24-1,many,.,CATRQTLKDYNSPLHF,TGTGCCACCAGACAGACACTTAAAGACTATAATTCACCCCTCCACTTT
TRBJ2-4,TRBV18,many,TRBD1,CASSPNRGPKNIQYF,TGTGCCAGCTCACCGAACAGGGGGCCCAAAAACATTCAGTACTTC
TRBJ2-7,TRBV10-3,few,.,CAISEGTFRYEQYF,TGTGCCATCAGCGAGGGGACTTTTAGGTACGAGCAGTACTTC
TRBJ2-1,TRBV12-5,.,TRBD1,CASGLSPSTFGQGDYNEQFF,TGTGCTAGTGGTTTGAGCCCCTCGACCTTCGGACAGGGAGACTACAATGAGCAGTTCTTC
TRBJ2-3,TRBV7-6,.,.,CASSPARGGGDTQYF,TGTGCCAGCAGCCCCGCACGGGGTGGCGGGGATACGCAGTATTTT
TRBJ2-1,TRBV2,few,TRBD2,CASSEMWGRASGEQFF,TGTGCCAGCAGTGAGATGTGGGGGAGGGCCAGCGGTGAGCAGTTCTTC
TRBJ2-5,TRBV5-6,.,.,CASSLISEDATQYF,TGTGCCAGCAGCTTGATAAGCGAAGATGCGACCCAGTACTTC
TRBJ1-6,TRBV27,many,TRBD1,CASSSGQGNSPLHF,TGTGCCAGCAGTTCGGGACAGGGGAATTCACCCCTCCACTTT
TRBJ2-3,TRBV9,.,.,CASSPKGGGARTDTQYF,TGTGCCAGCAGCCCAAAGGGGGGGGGGGCTAGGACAGATACGCAGTATTTT
TRBJ2-2,TRBV20-1,many,.,CSAQPFTGELFF,TGCAGTGCCCAACCCTTCACCGGGGAGCTGTTTTTT
TRBJ2-1,TRBV29-1,many,.,CSVERTGLGGNEQFF,TGCAGCGTTGAGAGAACGGGGCTAGGGGGCAATGAGCAGTTCTTC
TRBJ1-1,TRBV4-2,few,.,CASSQGASGAFF,TGTGCCAGCAGCCAGGGGGCAAGCGGAGCTTTCTTT
TRBJ2-5,TRBV7-7,few,.,CASSVGIRETQYF,TGTGCTAGCAGCGTTGGGATTCGAGAGACCCAGTACTTC